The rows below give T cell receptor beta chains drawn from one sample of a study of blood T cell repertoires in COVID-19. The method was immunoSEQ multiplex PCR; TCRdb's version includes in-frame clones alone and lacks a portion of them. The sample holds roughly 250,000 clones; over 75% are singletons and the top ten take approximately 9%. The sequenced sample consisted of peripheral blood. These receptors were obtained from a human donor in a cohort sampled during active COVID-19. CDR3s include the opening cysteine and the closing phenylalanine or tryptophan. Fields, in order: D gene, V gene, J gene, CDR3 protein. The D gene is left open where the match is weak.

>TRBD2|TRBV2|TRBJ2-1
CASSLASGRASEQFF
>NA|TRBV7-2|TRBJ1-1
CASSPLRVEAFF
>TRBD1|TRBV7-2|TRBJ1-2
CASSIVAGGGYGYTF
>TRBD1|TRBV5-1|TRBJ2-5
CASSLAGRQGSGAQYF
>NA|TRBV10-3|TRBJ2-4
CAISEQAAKNIQYF
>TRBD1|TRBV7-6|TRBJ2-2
CASSLAGQGIGELFF
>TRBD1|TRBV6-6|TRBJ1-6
CASSYIQGARDSPLHF
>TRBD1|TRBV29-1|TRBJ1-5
CSVDGQGGQPQHF
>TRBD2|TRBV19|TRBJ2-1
CASRGGSSYNEQFF
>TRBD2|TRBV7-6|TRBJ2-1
CASSPVSGSGYNEQFF
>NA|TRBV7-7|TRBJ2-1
CASSRLGAGNEQFF
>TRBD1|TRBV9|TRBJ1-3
CASSVSPRQGTGNTIYF
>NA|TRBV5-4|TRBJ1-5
CASSWDNNQPQHF
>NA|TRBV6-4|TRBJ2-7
CASSAQGGWGGEQYF
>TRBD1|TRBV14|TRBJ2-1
CASSPAGGSYNEQFF
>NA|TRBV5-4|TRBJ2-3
CASSDRLEGDTQYF
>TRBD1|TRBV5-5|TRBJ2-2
CASTLWTGKPGELFF
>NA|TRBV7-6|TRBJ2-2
CASSPPRGLTGELFF
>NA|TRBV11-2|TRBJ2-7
CASSLVTSLIYEQYF
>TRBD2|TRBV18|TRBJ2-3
CASSPVPLAGVGTDTQYF
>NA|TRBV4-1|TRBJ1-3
CASSQILPGRDTIYF
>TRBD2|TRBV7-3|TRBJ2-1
CASSLMAGVYNEQFF
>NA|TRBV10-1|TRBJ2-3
CASSERGGSGTQYF
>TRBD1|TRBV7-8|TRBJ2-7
CASSLAAGGYEQYF
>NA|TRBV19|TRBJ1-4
CASSPLRDFNEKLFF
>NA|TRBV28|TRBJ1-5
CASSFLDSSLQPQHF
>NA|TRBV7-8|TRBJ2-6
CASSLIGNTGANVLTF
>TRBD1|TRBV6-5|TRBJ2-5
CASSSGQLETQYF
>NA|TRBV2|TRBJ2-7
CASSEPSTSYEQYF
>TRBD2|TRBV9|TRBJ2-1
CASSVGLAGGGSEQFF
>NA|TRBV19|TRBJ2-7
CASSAGSSYEQYF
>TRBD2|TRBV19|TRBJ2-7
CASSSQGTSGSLEQYF
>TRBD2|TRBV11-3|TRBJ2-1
CASGSGGEQFF
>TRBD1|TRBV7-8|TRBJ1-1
CASSRDRDTEAFF
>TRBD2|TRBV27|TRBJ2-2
CASSILAGGGGELFF
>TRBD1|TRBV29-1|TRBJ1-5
CSVASTGGNQPQHF
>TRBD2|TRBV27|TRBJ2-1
CASSLLSGRVFF
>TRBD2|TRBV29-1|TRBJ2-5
CSVAPRGGTGQETQYF
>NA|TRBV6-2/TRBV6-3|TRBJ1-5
CASSYPGFNQPQHF
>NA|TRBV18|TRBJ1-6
CASSPPGAQNSPLHF
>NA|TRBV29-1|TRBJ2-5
CSVDGGEQETQYF
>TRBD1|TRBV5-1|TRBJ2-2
CASSRGQGQLNTGELFF
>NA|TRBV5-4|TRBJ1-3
CASSSSQMEFGNTIYF
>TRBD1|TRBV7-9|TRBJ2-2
CASRGTENTGELFF